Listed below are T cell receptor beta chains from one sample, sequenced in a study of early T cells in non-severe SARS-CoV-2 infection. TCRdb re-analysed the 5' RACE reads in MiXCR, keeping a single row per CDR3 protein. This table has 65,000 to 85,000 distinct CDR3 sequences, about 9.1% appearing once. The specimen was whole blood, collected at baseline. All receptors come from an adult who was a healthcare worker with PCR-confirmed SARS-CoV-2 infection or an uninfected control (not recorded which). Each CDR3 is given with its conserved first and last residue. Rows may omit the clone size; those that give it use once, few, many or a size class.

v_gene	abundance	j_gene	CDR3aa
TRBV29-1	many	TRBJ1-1	CSVERGWNTEAFF
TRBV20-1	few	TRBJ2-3	CSARAGPSVQRTQYF
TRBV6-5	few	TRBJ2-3	CASCPGQRTDTQYF
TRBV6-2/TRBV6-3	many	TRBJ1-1	CASSYQTVNTEAFF
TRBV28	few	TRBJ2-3	CASTTRGGTQYF
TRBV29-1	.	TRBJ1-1	CSVERTGALSEAFF
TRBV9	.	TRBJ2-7	CASSAGPEQEQYF
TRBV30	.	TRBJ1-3	CAWSRFSGFSGNTIYF
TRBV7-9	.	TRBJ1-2	CASSLGPGDGYTF
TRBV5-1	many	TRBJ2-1	CASSLDRPVIVEQFF
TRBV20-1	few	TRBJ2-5	CSAARLAVQETQYF
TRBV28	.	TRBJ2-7	CASSLYPGEAVEQYF
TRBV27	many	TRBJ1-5	CASRLGGYSNQPQHF
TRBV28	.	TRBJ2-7	CASSSIWRQGSYEQYF
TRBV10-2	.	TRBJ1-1	CASRSSRLNTEAFF
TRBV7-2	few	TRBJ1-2	CASSLRASYGYTF
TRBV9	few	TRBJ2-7	CASSVASGSVYEQYF
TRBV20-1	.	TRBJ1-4	CSARVLNGEKLFF
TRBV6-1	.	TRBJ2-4	CASQGDFSGNIQYF
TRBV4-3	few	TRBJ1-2	CASSQDLQIFNYGYTF
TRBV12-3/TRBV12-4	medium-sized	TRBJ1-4	CASNRDGNEKLFF
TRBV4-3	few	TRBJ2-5	CASSQDWGGPETQYF
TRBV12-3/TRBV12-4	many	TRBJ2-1	CASSLGGVGYNEQFF
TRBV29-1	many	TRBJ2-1	CSGAPSGGHNEQFF
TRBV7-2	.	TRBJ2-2	CASRPAPNTGELFF
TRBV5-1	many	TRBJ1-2	CASSFAGGANYGYTF
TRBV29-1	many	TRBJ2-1	CSASLGGYEQFF
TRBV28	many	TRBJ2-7	CASRHSGKVYEQYF
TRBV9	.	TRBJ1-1	CTSSVGGMAEAFF
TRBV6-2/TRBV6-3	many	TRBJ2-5	CASSGSRDSMYQETQYF
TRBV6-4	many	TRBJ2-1	CASSDGDRAYNEQFF
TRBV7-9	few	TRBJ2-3	CASSLRDTIRTDTQYF
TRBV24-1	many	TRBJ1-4	CATSDPSEQDEKLFF
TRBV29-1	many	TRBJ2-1	CSAHTSGSPYEQFF
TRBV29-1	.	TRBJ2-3	CSVGVAGDTDTQYF
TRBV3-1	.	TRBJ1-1	CASTTHSVTEAFF
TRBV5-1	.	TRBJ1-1	CASSVKRNTEAFF
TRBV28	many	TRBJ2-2	CASRSGSANTGELFF
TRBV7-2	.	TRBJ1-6	CASSPPAGSYSPLHF
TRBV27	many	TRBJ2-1	CASSLPYSGRALNEQFF
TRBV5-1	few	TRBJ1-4	CASSSGPATNEKLFF
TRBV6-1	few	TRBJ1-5	CASSEVAQHF
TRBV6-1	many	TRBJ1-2	CASSEGAGALYGYTF
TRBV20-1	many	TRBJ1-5	CSARQPDNSNQPQHF
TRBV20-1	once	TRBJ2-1	CSARVPGLARGEQFF
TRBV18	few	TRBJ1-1	CASSPPWGGEEAFF
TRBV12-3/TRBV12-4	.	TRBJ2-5	CASSLVGLAGGQEAQYF
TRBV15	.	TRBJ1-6	CATSTQVSGSPLHF
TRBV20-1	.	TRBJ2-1	CSARELAGDEQFF
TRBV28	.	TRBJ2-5	CASSPGYGETQYF
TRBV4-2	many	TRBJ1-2	CASSQDSTGSKAYGYTF
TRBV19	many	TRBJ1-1	CASSTRDRQAFF
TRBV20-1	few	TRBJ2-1	CSASGVAGVLFF
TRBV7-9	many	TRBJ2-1	CASSFSWSSYNEQFF
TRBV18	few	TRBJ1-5	CASSLAGAGSNQPQHF